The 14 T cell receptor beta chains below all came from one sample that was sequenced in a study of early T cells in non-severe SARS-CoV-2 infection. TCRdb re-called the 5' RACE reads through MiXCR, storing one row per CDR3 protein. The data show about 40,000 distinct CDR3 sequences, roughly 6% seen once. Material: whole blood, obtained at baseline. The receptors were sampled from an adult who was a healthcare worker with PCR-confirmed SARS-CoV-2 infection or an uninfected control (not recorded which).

The DNA for the CDR3 is TGTGCCAGCAGCTTGGCGGGAGGGGGCCAGCCCCAGCATTTT. It specifies CASSLAGGGQPQHF. This chain links TRBV7-2 with TRBJ1-5; 7 bases line up with TRBD1. V lost 3 bases and J lost 7; bases outside the gene matches: 6. This CDR3 has 14 residues. Germline V gene data show CDR1 as SGHTA and CDR2 as FQGNSA.

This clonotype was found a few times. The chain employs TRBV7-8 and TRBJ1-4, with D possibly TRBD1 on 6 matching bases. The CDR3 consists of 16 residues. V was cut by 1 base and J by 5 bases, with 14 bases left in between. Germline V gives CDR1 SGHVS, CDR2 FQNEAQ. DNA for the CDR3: TGTGCCAGCAGCTTAGAGTCGGGGGGCGCGAATGAAAAACTGTTTTTT. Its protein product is CASSLESGGANEKLFF.

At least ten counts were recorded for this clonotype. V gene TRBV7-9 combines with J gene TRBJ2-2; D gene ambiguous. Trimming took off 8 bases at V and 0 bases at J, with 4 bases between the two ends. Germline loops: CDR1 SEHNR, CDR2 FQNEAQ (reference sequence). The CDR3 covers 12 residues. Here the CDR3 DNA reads TGTGCCAGCCTAGCGAACACCGGGGAGCTGTTTTTT. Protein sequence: CASLANTGELFF.

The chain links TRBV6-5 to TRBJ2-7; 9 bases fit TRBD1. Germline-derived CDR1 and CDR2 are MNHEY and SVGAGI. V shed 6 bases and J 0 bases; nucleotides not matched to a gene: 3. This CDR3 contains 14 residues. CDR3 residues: CASRDRGSSYEQYF. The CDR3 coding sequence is TGTGCCAGCAGAGACAGGGGGAGCTCCTACGAGCAGTACTTC.

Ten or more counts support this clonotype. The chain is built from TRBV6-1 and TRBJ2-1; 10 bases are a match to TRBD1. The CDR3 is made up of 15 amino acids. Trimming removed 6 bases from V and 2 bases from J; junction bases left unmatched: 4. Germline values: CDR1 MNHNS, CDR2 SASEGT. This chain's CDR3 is CASSNDRGPYNEQFF. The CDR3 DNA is TGTGCCAGCAGCAATGACAGGGGGCCCTACAATGAGCAGTTCTTC.

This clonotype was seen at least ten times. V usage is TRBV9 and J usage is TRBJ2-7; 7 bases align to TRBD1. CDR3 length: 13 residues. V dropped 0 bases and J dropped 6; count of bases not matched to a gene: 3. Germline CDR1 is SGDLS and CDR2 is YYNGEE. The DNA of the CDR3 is TGTGCCAGCAGCGTAGTTTCAGGGGGCGAGCAGTACTTC. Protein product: CASSVVSGGEQYF.

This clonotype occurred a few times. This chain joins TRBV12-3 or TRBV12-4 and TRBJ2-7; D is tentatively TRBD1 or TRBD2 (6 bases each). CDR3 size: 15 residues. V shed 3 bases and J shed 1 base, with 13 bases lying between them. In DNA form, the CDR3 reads TGTGCCAGCAGTTTGGCGGGACACGGATCCTACGAGCAGTACTTC. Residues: CASSLAGHGSYEQYF.

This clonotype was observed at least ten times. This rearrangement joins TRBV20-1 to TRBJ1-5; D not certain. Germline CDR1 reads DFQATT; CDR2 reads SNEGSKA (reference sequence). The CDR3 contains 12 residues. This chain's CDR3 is CSVARNNQPQHF. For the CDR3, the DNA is TGCAGCGTCGCGAGGAACAATCAGCCCCAGCATTTT.

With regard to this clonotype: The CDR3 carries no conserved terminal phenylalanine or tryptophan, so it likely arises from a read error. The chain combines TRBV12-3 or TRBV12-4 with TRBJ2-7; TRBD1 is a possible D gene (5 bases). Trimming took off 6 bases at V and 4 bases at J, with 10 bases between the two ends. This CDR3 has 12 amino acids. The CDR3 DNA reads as TGTGCCAGCAGCCAGGGCTCGTACGAGCAGTACCTC. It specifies CASSQGSYEQYL.

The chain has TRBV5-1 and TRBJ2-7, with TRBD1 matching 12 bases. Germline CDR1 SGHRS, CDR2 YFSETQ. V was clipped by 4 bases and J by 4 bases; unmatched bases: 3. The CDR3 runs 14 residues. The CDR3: CASSKGQGAYEQYF. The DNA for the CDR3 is TGCGCCAGCAGCAAGGGACAGGGGGCTTACGAGCAGTACTTC.

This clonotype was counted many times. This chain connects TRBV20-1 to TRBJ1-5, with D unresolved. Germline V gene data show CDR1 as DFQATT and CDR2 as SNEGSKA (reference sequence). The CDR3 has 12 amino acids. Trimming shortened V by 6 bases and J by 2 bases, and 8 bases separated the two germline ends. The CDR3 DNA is TGCAGTGCCTCTTCGGGCAATCAGCCCCAGCATTTT. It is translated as CSASSGNQPQHF.

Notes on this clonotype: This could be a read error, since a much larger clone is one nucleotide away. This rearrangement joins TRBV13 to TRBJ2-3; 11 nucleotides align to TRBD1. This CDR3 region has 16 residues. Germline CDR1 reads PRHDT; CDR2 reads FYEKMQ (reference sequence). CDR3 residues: CTSSPGTGGGGDTQYF. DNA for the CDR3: TGTACCAGCAGCCCAGGGACAGGGGGAGGCGGAGATACGCAGTATTTT.

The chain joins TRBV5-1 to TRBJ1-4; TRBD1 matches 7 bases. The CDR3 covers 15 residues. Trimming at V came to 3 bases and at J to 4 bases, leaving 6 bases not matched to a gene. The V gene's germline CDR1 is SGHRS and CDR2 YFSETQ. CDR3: CASSSMGQNNEKLFF. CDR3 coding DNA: TGCGCCAGCAGCTCTATGGGACAGAATAATGAAAAACTGTTTTTT.

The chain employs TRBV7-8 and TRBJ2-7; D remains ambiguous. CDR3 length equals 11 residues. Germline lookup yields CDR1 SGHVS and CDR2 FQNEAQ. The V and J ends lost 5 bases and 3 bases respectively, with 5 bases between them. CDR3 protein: CASSVGYEQYF. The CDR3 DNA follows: TGTGCCAGCAGCGTTGGCTACGAGCAGTACTTC.